One and the same sample provided the 28 T cell receptor beta chains below, sequenced in a study of T cells in Graves' hyperthyroidism and ophthalmopathy. Using RNA transcripts as the source, TCR beta CDR3 regions were amplified. The primer set for the first-round RT-PCR of the TCR CDR3 was HTBI. TCRdb re-called the multiplex PCR reads with MiXCR, one entry per CDR3 protein. This table holds about 95,000 distinct CDR3 sequences, 35% to 45% found once. Source material: peripheral blood or thyroid tissue (not recorded which). These receptors were obtained from a woman aged 30 to 39 with Graves' hyperthyroidism.

For this clonotype: The germline gene is not matched at one end of the junction; a read error may be the cause. The chain recombines TRBV7-9 with TRBJ2-5, with D perhaps being TRBD1 or TRBD2 (5 bases each). The CDR3 spans 13 residues. CDR1 and CDR2 from the germline V gene are SEHNR and FQNEAQ (reference sequence). Here the CDR3 reads CASSLVGTETQYF. The CDR3 DNA sequence: TGCGCCAGCAGCTTGGTGGGGACAGAGACCCAGTACTTC.

This clonotype was counted a few times. This chain connects TRBV3-1 to TRBJ2-7; D is unclear. In germline, CDR1 is LGHDT, CDR2 YNNKEL (reference sequence). V shed 0 bases and J shed 0 bases, with 18 bases lying between them. This CDR3 spans 18 amino acids. CDR3 amino acids: CASSQDRFENGSSYEQYF. In nucleotides, the CDR3 is TGTGCCAGCAGCCAAGATCGATTCGAGAACGGAAGCTCCTACGAGCAGTACTTC.

This clonotype was found many times. This chain uses TRBV20-1 with TRBJ2-2, with TRBD2 as a possible D gene (6 bases). The V end was cut by 0 bases, the J end by 3 bases, with 14 bases between. This CDR3 is 16 amino acids long. In germline, CDR1 is DFQATT, CDR2 SNEGSKA (reference sequence). The DNA for the CDR3 is TGCAGTGCTAGAGATAGGCGGGGTCTGCACACCGGGGAGCTGTTTTTT. This encodes CSARDRRGLHTGELFF.

This clonotype was detected many times. The DNA of the CDR3 is TGTGCCAGCATCTCGGGGTTTGCGGACACTGAAGCTTTCTTT. Protein: CASISGFADTEAFF. The chain links TRBV11-2 to TRBJ1-1; D ambiguous. V gave up 7 bases and J gave up 3 bases, with 15 bases separating them. The CDR3 runs to 14 residues. CDR1 and CDR2 (germline): SGHAT, FQNNGV.

The chain links TRBV5-6 to TRBJ1-5; TRBD1 is a possible D gene (6 bases). CDR1 and CDR2 from the germline V gene are SGHDT and YYEEEE. The CDR3 totals 16 residues. The ends were cut back, 0 bases at V and 2 bases at J, with 12 bases in the middle. In DNA, the CDR3 is TGTGCCAGCAGCTTGGCAGGGGCCGTCGGCAATCAGCCCCAGCATTTT. Translating gives CASSLAGAVGNQPQHF.

Remarks on this clonotype: The junction departs from germline at one end; a sequencing error may be responsible. This chain uses TRBV7-3 with TRBJ1-2; D remains ambiguous. The CDR3 is 8 amino acids. Looked up from germline, CDR1 is SGHTA and CDR2 is FQGTGA. The CDR3 DNA is TGTGCCAGCAGCAGATACACCTTT. It yields the protein CASSRYTF.

Points on this clonotype: This sequence may be a read error, since a much larger clone differs from it by one base. This rearrangement joins TRBV5-4 to TRBJ2-5; 10 bases fit TRBD2. CDR3 size: 16 residues. Trimming cost V 3 bases and J 5 bases; bases outside gene matches: 10. CDR1 and CDR2 (germline): SGHNT, YYREEE (reference sequence). CDR3 in amino acids: CASSYTSGRAGETQYF. The CDR3 nucleotides are TGTGCCAGCAGCTATACAAGCGGGAGGGCCGGGGAGACCCAGTACTTC.

This clonotype was observed at least ten times. J is TRBJ2-7 and V is TRBV18, with TRBD2 as a possible D gene (7 bases). Per germline, CDR1 KGHSH and CDR2 LQKENI. CDR3 length equals 14 residues. The V gene lost 2 bases and the J gene lost 2 bases, with 10 bases spanning the gap. The CDR3 DNA follows: TGTGCCAGCTCACCATTCGGGGGGCCCTACGAGCAGTACTTC. This sequence encodes CASSPFGGPYEQYF.

Concerning this clonotype itself: A read error may account for a junction end that differs from germline. DNA for the CDR3: TGTGCCAGCAGATACAGGGTTTCAGCTTTC. It specifies CASRYRVSAF. V usage is TRBV7-9 and J usage is TRBJ2-6; perhaps TRBD1 as D (6 bases). The CDR3 consists of 10 residues. Germline V gene lookup returns CDR1 SEHNR and CDR2 FQNEAQ (reference sequence).

This clonotype was counted ten times or more. The rearrangement uses TRBV11-1 and TRBJ1-2, with D maybe TRBD1 (6 bases). CDR3 length: 15 amino acids. Germline CDR1 SGHAT, CDR2 FQDESV (reference sequence). V was shortened by 1 base and J by 4 bases, with 13 bases between the two germline ends. The chain's CDR3 is CASSLGGQASYGYTF. In nucleotides, the CDR3 is TGTGCCAGCAGCTTAGGGGGACAAGCCTCCTATGGCTACACCTTC. The whole variable domain, filled in from reference TRBV11-1 and TRBJ1-2, reads EAEVAQSPRYKITEKSQAVAFWCDPISGHATLYWYRQILGQGPELLVQFQDESVVDDSQLPKDRFSAERLKGVDSTLKIQPAELGDSAMYLCASSLGGQASYGYTFGSGTRLTVV.

A note on this clonotype: The CDR3 carries no conserved terminal phenylalanine or tryptophan, so it likely arises from a read error. The gene calls are TRBV20-1 and TRBJ2-5, with D possibly matching TRBD2 (6 bases). The germline V and J ends were trimmed by 4 bases and 1 base, with 19 bases remaining between them. This CDR3 is 16 amino acids long. The V gene's germline CDR1 is DFQATT and CDR2 SNEGSKA (reference sequence). The CDR3 DNA is TGCAGTGCTACCGACCGACAACGACTAGTCCAAGAGACCCAGTACCTC. Its translation is CSATDRQRLVQETQYL.

This clonotype was counted a few times. This rearrangement joins TRBV6-1 to TRBJ1-4, with D maybe TRBD1 (5 bases). With 4 bases removed from V and 8 bases from J, the gap between germline ends came to 38 bases. This CDR3 spans 22 amino acids. Looked up from germline, CDR1 is MNHNS and CDR2 is SASEGT. For the CDR3, the DNA is TGTGCCAGCAGTGTCGGGTTTGAGACGGGGACTACCTGGGGTAAATATTGGGAAAAACTGTTTTTT. This encodes CASSVGFETGTTWGKYWEKLFF.

With respect to this clonotype: A much more abundant neighbour one base away suggests this may be a read error. This chain uses TRBV7-2 with TRBJ2-2, with D tentatively TRBD2 (5 bases). Germline CDR1 and CDR2: SGHTA and FQGNSA. The CDR3 has 17 residues. CDR3 coding DNA: TGCGCCAGCAGCCAAGGTAGCGCCGGGCTGGGCACCGGGGAGCTGTTTTTT. This encodes CASSQGSAGLGTGELFF.

This clonotype was detected many times. The chain has TRBV5-1 and TRBJ2-3; no reliable D call. V shed 3 bases and J shed 4 bases, with 6 bases lying between them. Germline CDR1 is SGHRS and CDR2 is YFSETQ. CDR3 length: 12 residues. CDR3 DNA: TGCGCCAGCAGCTCGCTGGCAGATACGCAGTATTTT. Translated, it gives CASSSLADTQYF.

Turning to this clonotype: Germline and junction disagree at one end, which may indicate a read error. For the CDR3, the DNA is TGTGCCACCGGTGATTTTACGGGAGGCCGTTACGAGCAGTACTTC. This translates into CATGDFTGGRYEQYF. This chain links TRBV24-1 with TRBJ2-7, with TRBD2 matching 7 bases. Looked up from germline, CDR1 is KGHDR and CDR2 is SFDVKD. The CDR3 has 15 amino acids.

This clonotype was found many times. The V gene is TRBV5-4, the J gene TRBJ1-1, with 7 positions matching TRBD1. J lost 4 bases, V lost 4 bases, and 7 bases had no gene match. This CDR3 has 14 residues. CDR1 SGHNT and CDR2 YYREEE come from the germline V gene (reference sequence). This CDR3 reads CASSPGGWGTEAFF. The CDR3 DNA sequence: TGTGCCAGCAGCCCAGGGGGTTGGGGCACTGAAGCTTTCTTT.

This clonotype showed up many times. The V call is TRBV28, the J call TRBJ1-2; 9 nucleotides align to TRBD1. The V and J ends lost 6 bases and 5 bases, in that order; junction bases with no gene match: 4. Germline V lookup: CDR1 MDHEN, CDR2 SYDVKM. The CDR3 is made up of 13 amino acids. The CDR3 loop is CASRSGQGYGYTF. The CDR3 nucleotides are TGTGCCAGCAGATCGGGACAGGGATATGGCTACACCTTC.

The rearrangement joins TRBV20-1 to TRBJ2-5; the match to TRBD2 covers 11 bases. This CDR3 contains 15 residues. CDR1 and CDR2 (germline): DFQATT, SNEGSKA (reference sequence). V shed 1 base and J 5 bases; nucleotides not matched to a gene: 6. CDR3 protein: CSARGVLAGAETQYF. CDR3 DNA sequence: TGCAGTGCTAGAGGGGTACTAGCGGGAGCTGAGACCCAGTACTTC.

Concerning this clonotype: Relative to the germline gene, one junction end is altered; a read error may explain this. This chain joins TRBV10-3 and TRBJ2-7; 13 nucleotides align to TRBD2. There are 16 residues in the CDR3. Germline V lookup: CDR1 ENHRY, CDR2 SYGVKD. In DNA, the CDR3 is TGTGCCATCAGTGACCCGGCGACTAGCGGGAGGACGGTAGAGAACTTC. It encodes CAISDPATSGRTVENF.

This clonotype has at least ten counts. The J gene is TRBJ1-2, the V gene TRBV10-2; D is uncertain. The CDR3 is 19 residues long. Trimming removed 0 bases from V and 4 bases from J, with 24 bases in between. Germline CDR1 and CDR2: WSHSY and SAAADI. CDR3 nucleotides: TGCGCCAGCAGTGAGTCGACTCTGAAGAGGCCCCCCATAACCTATGGCTACACCTTC. Translating it yields CASSESTLKRPPITYGYTF.

In its sample, this clonotype was seen many times. The chain has TRBV28 and TRBJ2-6, with 7 positions matching TRBD2. This CDR3 region has 18 residues. The junction had 12 bases not matched to a gene; V was cut back by 3 bases and J by 4 bases. Germline V lookup: CDR1 MDHEN, CDR2 SYDVKM. The CDR3 sequence: CASSFSAGDLGGANVLTF. The CDR3 DNA is TGTGCCAGCAGTTTTTCGGCGGGAGACTTGGGAGGGGCCAACGTCCTGACTTTC.

This clonotype occurred many times. This chain connects TRBV12-3 or TRBV12-4 to TRBJ1-5; no definite D call. This CDR3 spans 14 amino acids. Trimming pared 3 bases from V and 4 bases from J, leaving 10 bases between. The CDR3: CASSFGRLNQPQHF. In DNA, the CDR3 is TGTGCCAGCAGTTTCGGACGGCTTAATCAGCCCCAGCATTTT.

This sequence joins TRBV15 and TRBJ2-3; the D gene is possibly TRBD2 (6 bases). The V end was cut by 5 bases, the J end by 2 bases, with 8 bases between. Germline values: CDR1 LNHNV, CDR2 YYDKDF (reference sequence). The CDR3 covers 13 residues. The CDR3 is CATSGGTTDTQYF. The CDR3 DNA is TGTGCCACCAGCGGCGGGACCACAGATACGCAGTATTTT.

This clonotype came up many times. This may come from a read error, since a much larger clone is one base off. The chain couples TRBV11-2 to TRBJ1-2, with 9 bases lining up with TRBD1. V dropped 3 bases and J dropped 4; count of bases not matched to a gene: 3. In germline, CDR1 is SGHAT, CDR2 FQNNGV. This CDR3 spans 14 amino acids. The CDR3 sequence is CASSLGQGVYGYTF. CDR3 bases: TGTGCCAGCAGCTTGGGACAGGGAGTCTATGGCTACACCTTC.

This clonotype came up many times. The chain employs TRBV20-1 and TRBJ1-5; D perhaps matches TRBD1 (6 bases). The CDR3 has 15 amino acids. The ends were cut back, 3 bases at V and 3 bases at J, with 15 bases in the middle. Germline V lookup: CDR1 DFQATT, CDR2 SNEGSKA (reference sequence). The DNA for the CDR3 is TGCAGTGCTAGTCTTGGGCAGGGGACCAATCAGCCCCAGCATTTT. Encoded protein: CSASLGQGTNQPQHF.

The V call is TRBV28, the J call TRBJ1-5; perhaps TRBD1 as D (6 bases). CDR3 length: 16 residues. The germline gives CDR1 MDHEN, CDR2 SYDVKM. Trimming took 2 bases from V and 0 from J, leaving 11 bases between them. CDR3 sequence: CASSLRGRGSNQPQHF. The CDR3 DNA reads TGTGCCAGCAGTTTAAGGGGCAGGGGTAGCAATCAGCCCCAGCATTTT.

The chain recombines TRBV6-1 with TRBJ2-5; 11 nucleotides align to TRBD2. Losses at the gene ends were 9 bases for V and 5 bases for J; bases not matched to a gene: 2. The germline V gene encodes CDR1 MNHNS and CDR2 SASEGT. The CDR3 runs to 12 residues. CDR3 nucleotide sequence: TGTGCCAGTCTAGCGGGAGGTGAGACCCAGTACTTC. It codes for CASLAGGETQYF.

Many counts were recorded for this clonotype. The chain employs TRBV7-9 and TRBJ1-2; no reliable D call. The germline V gene has CDR1 SEHNR and CDR2 FQNEAQ (reference sequence). The V and J ends lost 6 bases and 0 bases respectively, with 11 bases between them. The CDR3 extends over 14 amino acids. The CDR3 spells CASSVGQANYGYTF. The CDR3 DNA is TGTGCCAGCAGTGTGGGTCAAGCTAACTATGGCTACACCTTC.